This T cell receptor (beta chain) was found in a study of cytomegalovirus exposure and HLA in healthy donors. Study details: The same platform as the approximately 640 first-cohort repertoires was used for the 110 or so validation repertoires, a later analysis reported.

Remarks on this clone: Its antigen is unidentified.

V was trimmed by 0 bases and J by 5 bases, leaving 9 bases between them. CDR1 and CDR2 from the germline V gene are SGHNT and YYREEE (reference sequence). The CDR3 has 14 residues. General study results and limits: Most TCR sequences proved rare, with some public TCRs found in many donors. Clusters of TCRs from the first cohort tended to co-occur in the 90 to 150 validation repertoires (as a later analysis found). Cytomegalovirus association was assigned to more than 150 TCR beta chains.

Only in-frame clones appear in the TCRdb table, and some are missing; sequencing was by immunoSEQ multiplex PCR. This table holds about 280,000 clones, more than 75% found once. The chain carries TRBV5-4 and TRBJ1-5; possibly TRBD1 for D (5 bases). The sequence was collected from a woman younger than 30 in good health and CMV-seronegative. Sequencing was carried out using PBMCs. Here the CDR3 DNA reads TGTGCCAGCAGCTTGGCAGGAGGGGATCAGCCCCAGCATTTT. Protein product: CASSLAGGDQPQHF.